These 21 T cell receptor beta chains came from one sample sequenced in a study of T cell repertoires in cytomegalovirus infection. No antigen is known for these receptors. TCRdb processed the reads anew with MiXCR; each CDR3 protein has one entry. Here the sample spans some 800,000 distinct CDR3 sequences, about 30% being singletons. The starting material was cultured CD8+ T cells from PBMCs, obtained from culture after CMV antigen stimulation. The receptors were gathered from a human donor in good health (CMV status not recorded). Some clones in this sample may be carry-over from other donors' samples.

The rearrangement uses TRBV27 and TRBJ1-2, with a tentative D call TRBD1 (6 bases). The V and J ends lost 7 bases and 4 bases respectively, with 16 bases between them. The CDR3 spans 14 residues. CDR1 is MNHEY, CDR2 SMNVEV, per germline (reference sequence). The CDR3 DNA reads TGTGCCAGCAAAGGGGGGCCTTGGGGCTATGGCTACACCTTC. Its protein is CASKGGPWGYGYTF.

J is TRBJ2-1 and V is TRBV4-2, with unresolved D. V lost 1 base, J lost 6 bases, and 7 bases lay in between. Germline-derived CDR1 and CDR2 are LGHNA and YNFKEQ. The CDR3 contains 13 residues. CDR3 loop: CASSQAIANEQFF. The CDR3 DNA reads TGTGCCAGCAGCCAAGCGATCGCCAATGAGCAGTTCTTC.

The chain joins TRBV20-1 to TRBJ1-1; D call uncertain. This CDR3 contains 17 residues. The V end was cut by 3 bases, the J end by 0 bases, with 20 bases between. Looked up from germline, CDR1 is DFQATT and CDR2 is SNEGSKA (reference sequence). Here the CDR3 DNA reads TGCAGTGCTAGGGGAATGAGAGGGCCTCTCATGAACACTGAAGCTTTCTTT. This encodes CSARGMRGPLMNTEAFF.

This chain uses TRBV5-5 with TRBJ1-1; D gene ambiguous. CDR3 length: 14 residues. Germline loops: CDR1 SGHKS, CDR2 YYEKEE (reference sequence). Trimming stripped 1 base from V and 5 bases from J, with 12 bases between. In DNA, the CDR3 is TGTGCCAGCAGCTTGCGGACCCGGGCTACTGAAGCTTTCTTT. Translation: CASSLRTRATEAFF. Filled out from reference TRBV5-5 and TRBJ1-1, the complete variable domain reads DAGVTQSPTHLIKTRGQQVTLRCSPISGHKSVSWYQQVLGQGPQFIFQYYEKEERGRGNFPDRFSARQFPNYSSELNVNALLLGDSALYLCASSLRTRATEAFFGQGTRLTVV.

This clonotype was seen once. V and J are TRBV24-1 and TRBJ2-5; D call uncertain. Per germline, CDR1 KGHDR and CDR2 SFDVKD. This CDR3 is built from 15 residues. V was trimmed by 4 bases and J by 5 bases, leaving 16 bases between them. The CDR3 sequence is CATSDPLARGETQYF. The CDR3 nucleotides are TGTGCCACCAGTGACCCCCTGGCCCGTGGGGAGACCCAGTACTTC.

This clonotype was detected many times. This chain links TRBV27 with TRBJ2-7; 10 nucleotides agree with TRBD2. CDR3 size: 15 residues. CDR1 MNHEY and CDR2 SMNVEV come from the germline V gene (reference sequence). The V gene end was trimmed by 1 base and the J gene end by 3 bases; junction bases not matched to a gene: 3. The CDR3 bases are TGTGCCAGCAGTTTATTGGCTAGCGGGAGCTACGAGCAGTACTTC. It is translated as CASSLLASGSYEQYF.

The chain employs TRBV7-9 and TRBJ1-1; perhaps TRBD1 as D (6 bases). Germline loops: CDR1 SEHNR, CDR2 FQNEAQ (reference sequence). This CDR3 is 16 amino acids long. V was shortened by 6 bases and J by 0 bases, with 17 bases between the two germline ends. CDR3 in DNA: TGTGCCAGCAGTCTAGGGGGAGGGGGAATGAACACTGAAGCTTTCTTT. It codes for CASSLGGGGMNTEAFF.

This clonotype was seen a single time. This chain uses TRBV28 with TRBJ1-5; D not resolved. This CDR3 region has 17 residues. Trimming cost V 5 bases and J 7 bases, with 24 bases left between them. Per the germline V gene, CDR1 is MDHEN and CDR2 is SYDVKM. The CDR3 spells CASSPRQVPYYYQPQHF. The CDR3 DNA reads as TGTGCCAGCAGTCCTCGACAAGTTCCCTATTACTACCAGCCCCAGCATTTT.

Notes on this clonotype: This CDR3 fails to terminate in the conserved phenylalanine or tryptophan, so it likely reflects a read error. The CDR3 is CASSPIAGGYNEQFS. CDR3 nucleotide sequence: TGTGCCAGCAGCCCGATAGCGGGGGGGTACAATGAGCAGTTCTCC. The V and J genes are TRBV5-6 and TRBJ2-1; TRBD2 matches at 11 bases. From germline, CDR1 is SGHDT and CDR2 YYEEEE. The trim removed 4 bases at V and 4 bases at J, leaving 4 bases unmatched. The CDR3 loop spans 15 amino acids.

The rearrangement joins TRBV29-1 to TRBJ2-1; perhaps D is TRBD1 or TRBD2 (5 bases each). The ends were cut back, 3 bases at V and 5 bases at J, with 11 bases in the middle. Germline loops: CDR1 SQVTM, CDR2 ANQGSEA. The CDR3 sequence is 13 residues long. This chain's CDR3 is CSVESGGDNEQFF. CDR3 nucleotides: TGCAGCGTTGAGAGTGGGGGTGACAATGAGCAGTTCTTC.

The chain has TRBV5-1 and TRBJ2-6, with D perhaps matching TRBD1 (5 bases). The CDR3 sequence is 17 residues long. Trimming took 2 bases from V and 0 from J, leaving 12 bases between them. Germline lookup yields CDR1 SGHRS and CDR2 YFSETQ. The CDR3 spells CASSFPPQVSGANVLTF. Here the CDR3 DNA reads TGCGCCAGCAGCTTCCCTCCACAGGTCTCTGGGGCCAACGTCCTGACTTTC.

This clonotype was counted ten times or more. The CDR3 bases are TGTGCCAGCACGCGGGAAGGGAACACTGAAGCTTTCTTT. Translating it yields CASTREGNTEAFF. The chain links TRBV7-6 to TRBJ1-1; no reliable D call. V was cut by 7 bases and J by 1 base, with 10 bases left in between. The CDR3 has 13 amino acids. Germline assignment: CDR1 SGHVS and CDR2 FNYEAQ.

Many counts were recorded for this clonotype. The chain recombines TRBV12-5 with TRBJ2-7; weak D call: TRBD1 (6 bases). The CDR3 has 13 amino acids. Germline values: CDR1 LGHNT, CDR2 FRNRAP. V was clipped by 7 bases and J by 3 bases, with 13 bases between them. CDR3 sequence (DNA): TGTGCTAGTGCGACCGACAGGTTCTACGAGCAGTACTTC. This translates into CASATDRFYEQYF.

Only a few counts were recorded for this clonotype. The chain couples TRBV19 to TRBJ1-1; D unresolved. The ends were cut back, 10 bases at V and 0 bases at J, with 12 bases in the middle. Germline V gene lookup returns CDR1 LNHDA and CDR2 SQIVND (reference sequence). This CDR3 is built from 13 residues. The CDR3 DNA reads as TGTGCCACCTCCCTTTCTCTGAACACTGAAGCTTTCTTT. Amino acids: CATSLSLNTEAFF. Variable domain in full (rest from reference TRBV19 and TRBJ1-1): DGGITQSPKYLFRKEGQNVTLSCEQNLNHDAMYWYRQDPGQGLRLIYYSQIVNDFQKGDIAEGYSVSREKKESFPLTVTSAQKNPTAFYLCATSLSLNTEAFFGQGTRLTVV.

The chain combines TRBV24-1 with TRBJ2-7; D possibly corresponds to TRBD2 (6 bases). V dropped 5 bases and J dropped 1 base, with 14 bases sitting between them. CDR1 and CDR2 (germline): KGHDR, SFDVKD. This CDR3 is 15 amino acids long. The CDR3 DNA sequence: TGTGCCACCAGTGGCGGGGACCGGGAGTCCTACGAGCAGTACTTC. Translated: CATSGGDRESYEQYF.

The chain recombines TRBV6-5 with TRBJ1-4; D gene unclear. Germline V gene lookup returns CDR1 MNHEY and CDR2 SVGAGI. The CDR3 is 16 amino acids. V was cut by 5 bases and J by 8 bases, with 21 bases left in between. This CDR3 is CASSPSTSAEREKLFF. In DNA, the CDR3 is TGTGCCAGCAGTCCTTCAACGTCAGCCGAGCGGGAAAAACTGTTTTTT.

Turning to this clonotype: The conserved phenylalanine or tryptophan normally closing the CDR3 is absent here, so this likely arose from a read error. CDR3 coding DNA: TGTGCCATCAGTGGGGACACTCAGGGGGTTGATGAGCAGTTCTAC. Encoded protein: CAISGDTQGVDEQFY. This sequence joins TRBV10-3 and TRBJ2-1; TRBD1 matches 7 bases. Germline CDR1 reads ENHRY; CDR2 reads SYGVKD. This CDR3 is 15 amino acids long. The J segment lost 8 bases and the V segment lost 4 bases, leaving 11 bases of the junction unmatched.

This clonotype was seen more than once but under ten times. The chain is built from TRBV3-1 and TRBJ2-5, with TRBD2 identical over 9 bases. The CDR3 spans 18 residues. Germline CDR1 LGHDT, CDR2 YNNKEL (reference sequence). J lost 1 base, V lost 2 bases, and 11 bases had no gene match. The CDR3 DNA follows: TGTGCCAGCAGCCAAAGATTGGCTAGCGGGGCGCTCCAAGAGACCCAGTACTTC. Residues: CASSQRLASGALQETQYF.

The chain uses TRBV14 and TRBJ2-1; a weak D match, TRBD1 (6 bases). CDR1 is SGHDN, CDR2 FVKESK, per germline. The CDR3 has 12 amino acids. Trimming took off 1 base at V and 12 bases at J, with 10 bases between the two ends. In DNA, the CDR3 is TGTGCCAGCAGCCAAGGGGACACGCCGCAGTTCTTC. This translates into CASSQGDTPQFF.

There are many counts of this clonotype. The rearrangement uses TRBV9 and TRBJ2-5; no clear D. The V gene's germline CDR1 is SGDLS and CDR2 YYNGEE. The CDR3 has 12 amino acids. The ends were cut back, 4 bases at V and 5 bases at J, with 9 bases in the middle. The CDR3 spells CASSSLGETQYF. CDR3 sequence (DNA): TGTGCCAGCAGCTCTTTAGGGGAGACCCAGTACTTC.

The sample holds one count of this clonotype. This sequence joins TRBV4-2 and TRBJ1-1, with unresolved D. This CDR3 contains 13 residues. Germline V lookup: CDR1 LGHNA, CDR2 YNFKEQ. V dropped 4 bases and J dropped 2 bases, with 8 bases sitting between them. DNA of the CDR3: TGTGCCAGCAGCCGGAGCTCTAACACTGAAGCTTTCTTT. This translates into CASSRSSNTEAFF.